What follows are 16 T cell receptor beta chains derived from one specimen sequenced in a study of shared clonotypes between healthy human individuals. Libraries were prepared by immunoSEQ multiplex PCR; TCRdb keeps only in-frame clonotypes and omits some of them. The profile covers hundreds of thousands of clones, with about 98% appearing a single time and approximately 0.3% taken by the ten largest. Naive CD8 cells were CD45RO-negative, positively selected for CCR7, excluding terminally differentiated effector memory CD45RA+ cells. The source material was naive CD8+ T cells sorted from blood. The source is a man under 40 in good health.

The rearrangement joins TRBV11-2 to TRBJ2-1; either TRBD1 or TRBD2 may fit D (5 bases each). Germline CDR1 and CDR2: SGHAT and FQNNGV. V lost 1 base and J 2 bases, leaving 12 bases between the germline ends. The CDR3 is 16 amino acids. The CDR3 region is CASSLAGRVPYNEQFF. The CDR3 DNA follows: TGTGCCAGCAGCTTAGCAGGGAGAGTCCCCTACAATGAGCAGTTCTTC.

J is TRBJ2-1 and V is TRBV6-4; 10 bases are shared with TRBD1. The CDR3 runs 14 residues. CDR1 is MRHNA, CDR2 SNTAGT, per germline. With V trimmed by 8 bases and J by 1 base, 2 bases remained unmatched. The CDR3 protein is CASGDRGSYNEQFF. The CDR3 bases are TGTGCCAGCGGGGACAGGGGATCCTACAATGAGCAGTTCTTC.

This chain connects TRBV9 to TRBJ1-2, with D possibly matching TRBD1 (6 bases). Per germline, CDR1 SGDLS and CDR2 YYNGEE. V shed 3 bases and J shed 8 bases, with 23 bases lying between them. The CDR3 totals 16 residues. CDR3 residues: CASSAATVQGSEGYTF. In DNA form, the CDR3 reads TGTGCCAGCAGCGCCGCGACTGTACAGGGTTCGGAAGGCTACACCTTC.

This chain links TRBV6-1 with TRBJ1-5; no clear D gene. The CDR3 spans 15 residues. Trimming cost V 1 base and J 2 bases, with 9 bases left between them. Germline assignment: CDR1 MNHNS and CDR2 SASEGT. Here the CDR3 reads CASSEEGWGNQPQHF. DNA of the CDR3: TGTGCCAGCAGTGAAGAGGGTTGGGGCAATCAGCCCCAGCATTTT.

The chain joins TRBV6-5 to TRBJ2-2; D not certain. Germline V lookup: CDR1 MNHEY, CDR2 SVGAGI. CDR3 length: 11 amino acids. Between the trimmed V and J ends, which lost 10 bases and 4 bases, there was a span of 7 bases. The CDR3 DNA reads TGTGCCACGATTTTCACCGGGGAGCTGTTTTTT. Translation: CATIFTGELFF.

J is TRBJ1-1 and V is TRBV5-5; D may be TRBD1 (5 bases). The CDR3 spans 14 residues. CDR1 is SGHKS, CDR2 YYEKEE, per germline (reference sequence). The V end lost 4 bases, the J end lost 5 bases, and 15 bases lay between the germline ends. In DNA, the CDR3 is TGTGCCAGCAGCATTAATCCAGGGAGGACTGAAGCTTTCTTT. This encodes CASSINPGRTEAFF.

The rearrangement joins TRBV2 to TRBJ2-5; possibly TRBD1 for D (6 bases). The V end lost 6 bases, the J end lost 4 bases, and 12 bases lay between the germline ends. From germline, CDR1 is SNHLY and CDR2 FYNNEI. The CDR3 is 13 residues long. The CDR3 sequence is CASRIQGRETQYF. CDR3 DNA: TGTGCCAGCAGGATACAGGGCAGAGAGACCCAGTACTTC.

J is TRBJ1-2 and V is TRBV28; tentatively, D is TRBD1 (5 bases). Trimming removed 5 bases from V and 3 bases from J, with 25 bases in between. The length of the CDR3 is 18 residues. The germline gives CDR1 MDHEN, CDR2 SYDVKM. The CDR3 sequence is CASSPTRQILKEYYGYTF. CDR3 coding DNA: TGTGCCAGCAGTCCCACCAGACAGATACTCAAGGAGTACTATGGCTACACCTTC.

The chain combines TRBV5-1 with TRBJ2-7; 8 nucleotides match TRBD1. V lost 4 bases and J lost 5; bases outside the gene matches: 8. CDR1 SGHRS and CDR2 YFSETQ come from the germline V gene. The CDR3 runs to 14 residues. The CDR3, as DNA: TGCGCCAGCAGCCTTAAGGACAGGGTGGACGAGCAGTACTTC. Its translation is CASSLKDRVDEQYF.

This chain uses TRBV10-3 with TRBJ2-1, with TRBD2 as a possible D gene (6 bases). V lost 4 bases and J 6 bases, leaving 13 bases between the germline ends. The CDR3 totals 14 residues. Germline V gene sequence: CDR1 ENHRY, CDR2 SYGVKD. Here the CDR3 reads CAISVWDSVNEQFF. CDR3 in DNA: TGTGCCATCAGTGTTTGGGACTCGGTCAATGAGCAGTTCTTC.

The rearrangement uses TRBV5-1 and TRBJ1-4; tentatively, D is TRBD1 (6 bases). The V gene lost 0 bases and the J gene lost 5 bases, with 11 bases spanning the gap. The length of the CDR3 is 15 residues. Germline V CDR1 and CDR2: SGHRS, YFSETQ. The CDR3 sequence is CASSLAQGYNEKLFF. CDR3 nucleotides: TGCGCCAGCAGCTTGGCGCAGGGGTACAATGAAAAACTGTTTTTT.

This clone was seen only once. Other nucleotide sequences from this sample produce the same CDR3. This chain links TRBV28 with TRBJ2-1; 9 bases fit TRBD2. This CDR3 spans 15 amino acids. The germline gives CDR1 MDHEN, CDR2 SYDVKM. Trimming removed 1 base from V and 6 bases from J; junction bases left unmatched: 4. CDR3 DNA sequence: TGTGCCAGCAGTTTATTAGCGGGAGTTGGCAATGAGCAGTTCTTC. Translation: CASSLLAGVGNEQFF.

The CDR3 nucleotides are TGTGCCAGCAGTTTGATCCCGACAGGGCACTCCTACAATGAGCAGTTCTTC. It specifies CASSLIPTGHSYNEQFF. The J gene is TRBJ2-1, the V gene TRBV28; TRBD1 matches 7 bases. Germline V gives CDR1 MDHEN, CDR2 SYDVKM. V lost 3 bases to trimming and J lost 0 bases; unmatched junction nucleotides: 8. CDR3 size: 17 residues.

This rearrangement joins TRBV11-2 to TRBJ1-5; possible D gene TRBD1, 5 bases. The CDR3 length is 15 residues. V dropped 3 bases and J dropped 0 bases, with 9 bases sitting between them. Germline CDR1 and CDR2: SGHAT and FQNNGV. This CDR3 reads CASSFDSFSNQPQHF. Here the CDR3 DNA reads TGTGCCAGCAGCTTCGACAGTTTTAGCAATCAGCCCCAGCATTTT.

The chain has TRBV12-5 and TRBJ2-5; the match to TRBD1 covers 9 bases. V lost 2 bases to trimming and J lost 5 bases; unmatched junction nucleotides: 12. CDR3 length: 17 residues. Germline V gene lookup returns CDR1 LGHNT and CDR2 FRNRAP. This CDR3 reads CASGLYSPGQGGETQYF. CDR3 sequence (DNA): TGTGCTAGTGGTTTGTATTCACCGGGACAGGGTGGTGAGACCCAGTACTTC.

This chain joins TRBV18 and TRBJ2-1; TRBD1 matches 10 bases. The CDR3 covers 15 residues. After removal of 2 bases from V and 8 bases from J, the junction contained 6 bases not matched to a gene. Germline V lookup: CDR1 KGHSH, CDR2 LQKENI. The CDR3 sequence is CASSPSGTGVDEQFF. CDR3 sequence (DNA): TGTGCCAGCTCACCATCCGGGACAGGGGTCGATGAGCAGTTCTTC.